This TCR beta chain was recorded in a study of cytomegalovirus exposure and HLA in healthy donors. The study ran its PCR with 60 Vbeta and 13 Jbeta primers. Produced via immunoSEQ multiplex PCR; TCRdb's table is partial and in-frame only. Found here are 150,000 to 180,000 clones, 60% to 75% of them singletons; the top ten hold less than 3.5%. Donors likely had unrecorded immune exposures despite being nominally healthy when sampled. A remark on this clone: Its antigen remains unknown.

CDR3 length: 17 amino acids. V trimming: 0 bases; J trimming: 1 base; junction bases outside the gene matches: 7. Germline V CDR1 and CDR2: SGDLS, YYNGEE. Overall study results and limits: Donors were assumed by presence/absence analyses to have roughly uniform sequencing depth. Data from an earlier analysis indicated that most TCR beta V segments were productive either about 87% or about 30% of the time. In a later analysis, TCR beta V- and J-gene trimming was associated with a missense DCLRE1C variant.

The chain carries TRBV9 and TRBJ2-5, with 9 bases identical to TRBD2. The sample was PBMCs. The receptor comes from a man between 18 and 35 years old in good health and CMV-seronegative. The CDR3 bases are TGTGCCAGCAGCGTAGCTACCGAGACTAGCGGCCAAGAGACCCAGTACTTC. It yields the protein CASSVATETSGQETQYF.